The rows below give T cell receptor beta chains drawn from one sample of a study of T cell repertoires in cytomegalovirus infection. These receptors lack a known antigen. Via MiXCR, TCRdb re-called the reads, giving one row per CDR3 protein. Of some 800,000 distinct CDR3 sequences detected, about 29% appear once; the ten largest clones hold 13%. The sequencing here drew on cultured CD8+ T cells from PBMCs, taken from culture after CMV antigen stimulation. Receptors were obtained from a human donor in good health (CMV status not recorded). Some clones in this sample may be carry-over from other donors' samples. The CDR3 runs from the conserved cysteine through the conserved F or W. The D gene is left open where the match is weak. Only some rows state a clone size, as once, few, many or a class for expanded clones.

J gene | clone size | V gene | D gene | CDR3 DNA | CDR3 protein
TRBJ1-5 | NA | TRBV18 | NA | TGTGCCAGCTCACCAAATCTGAGACAGGATTATAGCAATCAGCCCCAGCATTTT | CASSPNLRQDYSNQPQHF
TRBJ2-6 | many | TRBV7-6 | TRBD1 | TGTGCCAGCAGCTCTAACAGGGGACCTGGGGCCAACGTCCTGACTTTC | CASSSNRGPGANVLTF
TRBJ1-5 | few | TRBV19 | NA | TGTGCCAGTAGTAAGAGGGCGGGGGGCAATCAGCCCCAGCATTTT | CASSKRAGGNQPQHF
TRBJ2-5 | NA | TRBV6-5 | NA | TGTGCCAGCAGTTTGATCGCCGGGACTGCCCAAGAGACCCAGTACTTC | CASSLIAGTAQETQYF
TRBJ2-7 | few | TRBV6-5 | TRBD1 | TGTGCCAGCAGTATAACGACAGGGAACGAGCAGTACTTC | CASSITTGNEQYF
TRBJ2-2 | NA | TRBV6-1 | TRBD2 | TGTGCCAGCAACGAACTAGCGGGACCGTTCGCGAACACCGGGGAGCTGTTTTTT | CASNELAGPFANTGELFF
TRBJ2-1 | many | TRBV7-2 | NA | TGTGCCAGCAGCTTCCCCGGAGAGAATGAGCAGTTCTTC | CASSFPGENEQFF
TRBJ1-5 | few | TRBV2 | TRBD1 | TGTGCCAGCAATCCAGGGGGAGGTCAGCCCCAGCATTTT | CASNPGGGQPQHF
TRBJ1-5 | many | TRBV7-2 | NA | TGTGCCAGCAGCTTCGGGGGGCTAAATCAGCCCCAGCATTTT | CASSFGGLNQPQHF
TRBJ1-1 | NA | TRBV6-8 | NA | TGTGCCAGCGGCTGGGGAAGGATGAGCACTGAAGCTTTCTTT | CASGWGRMSTEAFF
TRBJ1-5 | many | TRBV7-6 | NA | TGTGCCAGCAGCCTGCAGGGGATCAATCAGCCCCAGCATTTT | CASSLQGINQPQHF
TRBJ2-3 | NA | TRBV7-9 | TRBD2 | TGTGCCAGCAGCTCTATAGCGGGGGGAGGAGATACGCAGTATTTT | CASSSIAGGGDTQYF
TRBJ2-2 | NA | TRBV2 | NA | TGTGCCAGCAGTGGTTCCGGGGAGCTGTTTTTT | CASSGSGELFF
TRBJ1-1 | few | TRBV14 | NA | TGTGCCAGCAGCCACGGTTTCCTCACTGAAGCTTTCTTT | CASSHGFLTEAFF
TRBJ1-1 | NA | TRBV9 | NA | TGTGCCAGCAGCGTTAGGGGAACTGATGCTTTCTTT | CASSVRGTDAFF
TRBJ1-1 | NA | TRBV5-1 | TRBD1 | TGCGCCAGCGGGACAGGGGGCCGGGGGACTGAAGCTTTCTTT | CASGTGGRGTEAFF
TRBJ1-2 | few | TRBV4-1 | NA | TGCGCCAGCAGCCAAGTGCAGGGAAACCTGGAGGGCTACACCTTC | CASSQVQGNLEGYTF
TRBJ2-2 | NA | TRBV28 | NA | TGTGCCAGCAGTTTCGAGGCACACGGGGAGCTGTTTTTT | CASSFEAHGELFF
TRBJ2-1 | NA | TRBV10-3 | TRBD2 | TGTGCCACGGTCCCGGGACTAGCGGGGGGCTACAATGAGCAGTTCTTC | CATVPGLAGGYNEQFF
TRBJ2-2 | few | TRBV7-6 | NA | TGTGCCAGCAGCTCAGGGAGGTATGACACCGGGGAGCTGTTTTTT | CASSSGRYDTGELFF
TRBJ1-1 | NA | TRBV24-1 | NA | TGTGCCACCAGTGATAGTGGTAGGATCGGCACTGAAGCTTTCTTT | CATSDSGRIGTEAFF
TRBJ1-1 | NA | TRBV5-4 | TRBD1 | TGTGCCAGCAGCTTGAAACCAGGGGGCATGAACACTGAAGCTTTCTTT | CASSLKPGGMNTEAFF
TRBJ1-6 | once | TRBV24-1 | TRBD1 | TGTGCCACCAGTGCCGACAGGGTGAATTCACCCCTCCACTTT | CATSADRVNSPLHF
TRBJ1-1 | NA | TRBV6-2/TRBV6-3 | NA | TGTGCCAGCAGTTACACGGACAGACCCAACACTGAAGCTTTCTTT | CASSYTDRPNTEAFF
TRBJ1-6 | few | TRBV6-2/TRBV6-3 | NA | TGTGCCAGCAGGCTCGCAAATTCACCCCTCCACTTT | CASRLANSPLHF
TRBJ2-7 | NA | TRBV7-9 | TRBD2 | TGTGCCAGCAGCCAAATAGCGGGGGGGCTCTACGAGCAGTACTTC | CASSQIAGGLYEQYF
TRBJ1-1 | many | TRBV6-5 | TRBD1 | TGTGCCAGCAGTTGGGACAGGGGCACTGAAGCTTTCTTT | CASSWDRGTEAFF
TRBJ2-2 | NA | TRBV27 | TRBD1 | TGTGCCAGCGGTTTCAACGACAGGGTAGACACCGGGGAGCTGTTTTTT | CASGFNDRVDTGELFF
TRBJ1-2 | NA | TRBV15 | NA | TGTGCCACCAGCAGACTGGGACAAGATGGCTACACCTTC | CATSRLGQDGYTF
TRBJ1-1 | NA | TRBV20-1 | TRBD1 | TGCAGTGCTAAAATGTACAGGGGGTCGAACACTGAAGCTTTCTTT | CSAKMYRGSNTEAFF
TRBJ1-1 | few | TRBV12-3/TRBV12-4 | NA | TGTGCCAGCAGACAAGGGGGGGGAAACACTGAAGCTTTCTTT | CASRQGGGNTEAFF
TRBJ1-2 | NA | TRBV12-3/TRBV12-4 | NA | TGTGCCAGCAGTCCATCCGGGCCAGGCTATGGCTACACCTTC | CASSPSGPGYGYTF
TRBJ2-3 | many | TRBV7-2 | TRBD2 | TGTGCCAGCAGCCCCGGACTAGCTTCCTACACAGATACGCAGTATTTT | CASSPGLASYTDTQYF
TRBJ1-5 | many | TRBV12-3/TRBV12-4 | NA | TGTGCCAGCAGTCAGGGGTTCCAGCCCCAGCATTTT | CASSQGFQPQHF
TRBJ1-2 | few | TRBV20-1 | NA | TGCAGTGCTGCCCTTGCCGCAGGGGAGGCTACTGGCTACACCTTC | CSAALAAGEATGYTF
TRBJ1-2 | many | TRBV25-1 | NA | TGTGCCAGCAGCGGATCCTATGGCTACACCTTC | CASSGSYGYTF
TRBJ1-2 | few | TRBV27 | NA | TGTGCCAGCCGAGGTCCTATTTATGGCTACACCTTC | CASRGPIYGYTF
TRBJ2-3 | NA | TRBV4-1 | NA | TGCGCCAGCAGCCGCGACCCCTGGATAGATACGCAGTATTTT | CASSRDPWIDTQYF
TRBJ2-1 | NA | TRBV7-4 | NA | TGTGCCAGCAGCATGAATGAGCAGTTCTTC | CASSMNEQFF
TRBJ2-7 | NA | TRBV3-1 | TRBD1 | TGTGCCAGCAGCCGACCGGGACAGGGGTTGGTCGAGCAGTACTTC | CASSRPGQGLVEQYF
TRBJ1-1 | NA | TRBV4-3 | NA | TGCGCCAGCAGCCATTCTTTACATAAGGGGCGAACTGAAGCTTTCTTT | CASSHSLHKGRTEAFF
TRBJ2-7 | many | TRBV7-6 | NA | TGTGCCAGCAGCCCCGGGACCCTCAGGGACTACGAGCAGTACTTC | CASSPGTLRDYEQYF
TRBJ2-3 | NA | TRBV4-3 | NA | TGCGCCAGCAGCCAAGGGAGGGATACGCAGTATTTT | CASSQGRDTQYF
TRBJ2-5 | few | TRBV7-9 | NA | TGTGCCAGCAGCTTTGTGGGGCAAGAGACCCAGTACTTC | CASSFVGQETQYF
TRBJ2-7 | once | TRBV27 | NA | TGTGCCAGCAGTTTATCTTGGGACACGGCGACCTACGAGCAGTACTTC | CASSLSWDTATYEQYF
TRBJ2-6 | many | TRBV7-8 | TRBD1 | TGTGCCAGCAGCGGACGACAGGGGGCGGGGGCCAACGTCCTGACTTTC | CASSGRQGAGANVLTF
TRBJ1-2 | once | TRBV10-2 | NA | TGCGCCAGCAGTGACCCCCAGGCTAACTATGGCTACACCTTC | CASSDPQANYGYTF
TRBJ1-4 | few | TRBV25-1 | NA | TGTGCCAGCAGTGAATTTTACGATGAAAAACTGTTTTTT | CASSEFYDEKLFF